The 21 T cell receptor beta chains in this list originate from one sample, sequenced in a study of T cell clonality in common variable immunodeficiency. Sequencing was performed with immunoSEQ multiplex PCR; in TCRdb, only in-frame clones are kept and a portion is missing. In total the sample includes about 40,000 clones, none of them seen once. The sample consisted of peripheral blood mononuclear cells. These receptors all stem from a person between 18 and 75 years old in good health.

Ten or more counts support this clone. The missing CDR3 end, 3 residues past where the read stops, is filled in from the germline J gene. The V and J genes are TRBV7-2 and TRBJ2-7; D may be TRBD1 or TRBD2 (5 bases each). CDR1 and CDR2 from the germline V gene are SGHTA and FQGNSA. Trimming stripped 5 bases from V and 2 bases from J, with 10 bases between. This CDR3 has 13 residues. CDR3 DNA, as far as it was read: TGTGCCAGCAGCACCCGAGGGGCCTACGAG. Its protein product is CASSTRGAYE. The complete CDR3 protein is CASSTRGAYEQYF.

This clone came up a few times. Read data end 3 residues before the CDR3 end; the end is taken from the germline J gene. The chain has TRBV20-1 and TRBJ1-2; D is unclear. The CDR3 spans 12 residues. V shed 7 bases and J shed 1 base, with 10 bases lying between them. Looked up from germline, CDR1 is DFQATT and CDR2 is SNEGSKA (reference sequence). CDR3 sequence: CSVNAFNYGYTF. The covered CDR3 bases are TGCAGTGTAAACGCGTTTAACTATGGC.

This clone was observed many times. The CDR3 is cut off 3 residues early in the read; its end comes from the germline J gene. V is TRBV4-1 and J is TRBJ2-1; 10 bases line up with TRBD1. Looked up from germline, CDR1 is MGHRA and CDR2 is YSYEKL. This CDR3 contains 16 residues. Trimming at V came to 3 bases and at J to 3 bases, leaving 5 bases not matched to a gene. The CDR3 here is CASSHGTGALYNEQFF. The DNA read from the CDR3 is TGCGCCAGCAGCCATGGGACAGGGGCCCTCTACAATGAG.

To note about this clone: The read stops 3 residues short of the end of the CDR3; the missing end is completed from the germline J gene. The gene calls are TRBV6-2 or TRBV6-3 and TRBJ1-2; 8 bases map to TRBD1. CDR3 size: 14 residues. Germline CDR1 and CDR2: MNHEY and SVGEGT. Trimming took 7 bases from V and 4 from J; bases not matched to a gene: 8. CDR3 in amino acids: CASTTDRGGYGYTF. Partial CDR3 DNA: TGTGCCAGCACCACCGACAGGGGTGGCTATGGC.

This clone turned up a few times. The read falls 3 residues short of the CDR3 end, and the missing part is taken from the germline J gene. This chain uses TRBV7-9 with TRBJ2-2; 7 nucleotides line up with TRBD2. The CDR3 covers 13 residues. Germline CDR1 is SEHNR and CDR2 is FQNEAQ (reference sequence). J was trimmed by 6 bases and V by 5 bases; bases with no gene match: 3. CDR3 protein: CASSPGGPGELFF. CDR3 DNA (partial): TGTGCCAGCAGCCCGGGGGGTCCCGGGGAG. Using reference TRBV7-9 and TRBJ2-2 for the parts outside the CDR3, the full variable domain is DTGVSQNPRHKITKRGQNVTFRCDPISEHNRLYWYRQTLGQGPEFLTYFQNEAQLEKSRLLSDRFSAERPKGSFSTLEIQRTEQGDSAMYLCASSPGGPGELFFGEGSRLTVL.

This clone came up many times. Read data end 3 residues before the CDR3 end; the end is taken from the germline J gene. The rearrangement joins TRBV20-1 to TRBJ1-1; 9 bases align to TRBD1. Germline V gives CDR1 DFQATT, CDR2 SNEGSKA (reference sequence). V lost 6 bases, J lost 4 bases, and 6 bases stayed unmatched. This CDR3 contains 13 residues. Partial CDR3 DNA: TGCAGTGCGAACAGGGGGCTAAGCACTGAA. Its protein is CSANRGLSTE. The full CDR3 protein is CSANRGLSTEAFF.

This clone was counted between two and nine times. The DNA ends 3 residues before the CDR3 does, and the rest of the CDR3 is filled in from the germline J gene. The chain is built from TRBV19 and TRBJ2-4; 10 bases are a match to TRBD1. The CDR3 is 15 residues long. CDR1 LNHDA and CDR2 SQIVND come from the germline V gene (reference sequence). Incomplete CDR3 DNA: TGTGCCAGTAGCCCCTGGACAGGGGGGACCTATGGT. It codes for CASSPWTGGTYG. The whole CDR3 sequence is CASSPWTGGTYGQYF.

This clone was observed at least ten times. Read data end 3 residues before the CDR3 end; the end is taken from the germline J gene. The chain employs TRBV29-1 and TRBJ2-1; 11 positions agree with TRBD2. The ends lost 4 bases at V and 5 bases at J; junction bases unmatched: 1. The CDR3 is 13 amino acids. Germline V gives CDR1 SQVTM, CDR2 ANQGSEA. CDR3 bases read: TGCAGCGTTGTGGGACTAGCGGACAATGAG. Protein sequence: CSVVGLADNE. The complete CDR3 protein is CSVVGLADNEQFF.

This clone was observed at least ten times. The read finishes 3 residues shy of the CDR3 end, and the germline J gene is used to complete it. The chain couples TRBV20-1 to TRBJ2-2, with 11 bases matching TRBD2. The CDR3 length is 17 residues. Trimming took 0 bases from V and 0 from J; bases not matched to a gene: 3. The V gene's germline CDR1 is DFQATT and CDR2 SNEGSKA (reference sequence). The CDR3 loop is CSARDLTSGTNTGELFF. CDR3 DNA, as far as it was read: TGCAGTGCTAGAGATTTGACTAGCGGGACGAACACCGGGGAG.

CDR3 protein: CASSLGTHGYTF. The part of the CDR3 DNA that was read is TGTGCCAGCAGCTTAGGGACACATGGC. The chain joins TRBV7-9 to TRBJ1-2; tentative D call: TRBD1 (5 bases). The read ends 3 residues shy of where the CDR3 ends; the end is completed using the germline J gene. The CDR3 totals 12 residues. The V and J ends lost 1 base and 6 bases respectively, with 6 bases between them. The germline CDR1 and CDR2 sequences are SEHNR and FQNEAQ (reference sequence).

This clone was recorded many times. CDR3 protein: CASSLARTGGTDTQYF. The part of the CDR3 DNA that was read is TGCGCCAGCAGCTTGGCCCGGACAGGGGGCACAGATACG. This chain connects TRBV5-1 to TRBJ2-3; 9 bases line up with TRBD1. The read ends 3 residues early relative to the CDR3; the germline J gene fills the gap. Germline CDR1 SGHRS, CDR2 YFSETQ. This CDR3 spans 16 amino acids. Trimming took 0 bases from V and 1 from J; bases not matched to a gene: 3.

This clone was picked up many times. The read gets to within 3 residues of the CDR3 end, and the germline J gene fills in the rest. The chain is built from TRBV5-1 and TRBJ2-1, with D possibly TRBD1 on 6 matching bases. Trimming shortened V by 1 base and J by 6 bases, and 14 bases separated the two germline ends. Germline V CDR1 and CDR2: SGHRS, YFSETQ. The CDR3 runs 15 residues. CDR3 in amino acids: CASSLISGQTNEQFF. The DNA read from the CDR3 is TGCGCCAGCAGCTTGATTTCGGGACAAACCAATGAG.

This clone has a count of ten or more. The sequenced fragment ends 3 residues before the CDR3 boundary, so the rest is inferred from the germline J gene. This sequence joins TRBV4-1 and TRBJ2-7, with 7 bases matching TRBD1. V gave up 2 bases and J gave up 2 bases; unmatched junction bases: 3. CDR3 size: 14 residues. Germline CDR1 is MGHRA and CDR2 is YSYEKL. The CDR3 is CASSQLGTAYEQYF. CDR3 bases read: TGCGCCAGCAGCCAACTCGGGACAGCCTACGAG.

In this sample, this clone turned up many times. The CDR3 end lies 3 residues beyond the end of the read and is filled in from the germline J gene. The chain uses TRBV2 and TRBJ2-5; D uncertain. The CDR3 is made up of 10 amino acids. Trimming took off 8 bases at V and 5 bases at J, with 6 bases between the two ends. Per germline, CDR1 SNHLY and CDR2 FYNNEI. The CDR3 reads CASEVETQYF. The CDR3 bases that were read are TGTGCCAGCGAGGTCGAGACC.

This clone has at least ten counts. Read data end 3 residues before the CDR3 end; the end is taken from the germline J gene. The chain links TRBV19 to TRBJ2-1; TRBD2 is a possible D gene (6 bases). This CDR3 has 14 residues. Deletions cut 5 bases from V and 6 bases from J, with 14 bases between. From germline, CDR1 is LNHDA and CDR2 SQIVND (reference sequence). CDR3: CASSFGTSSNEQFF. Incomplete CDR3 DNA: TGTGCCAGTAGTTTCGGGACTTCATCCAATGAG.

This clone was seen ten or more times. Read coverage stops 3 residues before the CDR3 terminus; the germline J gene supplies the remainder. The chain has TRBV13 and TRBJ2-6; 7 nucleotides line up with TRBD1. Unmatched junction bases numbered 14, after V lost 4 bases and J lost 8 bases. The germline V gene encodes CDR1 PRHDT and CDR2 FYEKMQ (reference sequence). This CDR3 is 17 amino acids long. Incomplete CDR3 DNA: TGTGCCAGCAGCTCGTGGGACCGACAGGGATTGACCAACGTC. It yields the protein CASSSWDRQGLTNV. The full CDR3 sequence reads CASSSWDRQGLTNVLTF.

In its sample, this clone was seen a few times. The sequence runs out 3 residues before the end of the CDR3; the remainder is reconstructed from the germline J gene. V usage is TRBV19 and J usage is TRBJ2-1, with TRBD2 matching 9 bases. The germline V gene has CDR1 LNHDA and CDR2 SQIVND (reference sequence). This CDR3 is 15 amino acids long. V lost 6 bases, J lost 2 bases, and 5 bases stayed unmatched. This CDR3 is CASSSASGTYNEQFF. CDR3 DNA, as far as it was read: TGTGCCAGTAGCTCGGCTAGCGGGACCTACAATGAG.

Of note for this clone: The sequence runs out 3 residues before the end of the CDR3; the remainder is reconstructed from the germline J gene. V is TRBV19 and J is TRBJ1-2; the D gene is possibly TRBD1 (6 bases). The germline gives CDR1 LNHDA, CDR2 SQIVND (reference sequence). This CDR3 spans 12 amino acids. The V end was cut by 9 bases, the J end by 2 bases, with 10 bases between. The sequenced part of the CDR3 DNA is TGTGCCAGCGCACAGGGAAACTATGGC. Translated: CASAQGNYG. The CDR3 in full is CASAQGNYGYTF.

This clone was detected a few times. The CDR3 end lies 3 residues beyond the end of the read and is filled in from the germline J gene. The chain uses TRBV19 and TRBJ1-6; 9 nucleotides agree with TRBD1. Unmatched junction bases numbered 12, after V lost 6 bases and J lost 9 bases. Germline V gene sequence: CDR1 LNHDA, CDR2 SQIVND (reference sequence). This CDR3 is 16 amino acids long. The part of the CDR3 DNA that was read is TGTGCCAGTAGCCTCCGAGGACAGGGGAACAGTTCACCC. Translated: CASSLRGQGNSSP. The whole CDR3 reads CASSLRGQGNSSPLHF. The full variable domain, completed using reference TRBV19 and TRBJ1-6, is DGGITQSPKYLFRKEGQNVTLSCEQNLNHDAMYWYRQDPGQGLRLIYYSQIVNDFQKGDIAEGYSVSREKKESFPLTVTSAQKNPTAFYLCASSLRGQGNSSPLHFGNGTRLTVT.

This clone was detected many times. The read falls 3 residues short of the CDR3 end, and the missing part is taken from the germline J gene. The V gene is TRBV19, the J gene TRBJ1-3; D is undetermined. CDR1 is LNHDA, CDR2 SQIVND, per germline (reference sequence). V was trimmed by 3 bases and J by 2 bases, leaving 11 bases between them. CDR3 length: 15 amino acids. The covered CDR3 bases are TGTGCCAGTAGTATTTCGTCTACGGCTGGAAACACC. Translation gives CASSISSTAGNT. The whole CDR3 region reads CASSISSTAGNTIYF.

A note on this clone: This may come from a read error, since a much larger clone is one base off. Read data end 3 residues before the CDR3 end; the end is taken from the germline J gene. The genes are TRBV20-1 and TRBJ1-2; 8 nucleotides agree with TRBD1. CDR1 is DFQATT, CDR2 SNEGSKA, per germline (reference sequence). The CDR3 totals 14 residues. Incomplete CDR3 DNA: TGCAGTGCTAGAGGGACAGGGCATGCAGATACG. As protein: CSARGTGHADT. In full, the CDR3 is CSARGTGHADTYTF.